These 14 T cell receptor beta chains share one sample of origin, sequenced in a study of blood T cells in healthy people across ages. Primed by a sample-barcoded 5' primer and a J-beta primer mix, a second PCR proceeded for roughly 6 to 12 cycles. TCRdb re-derived calls from the 5' RACE reads in MiXCR, one entry per CDR3 protein. The data hold over 1.5 million distinct CDR3 sequences, with less than 50% observed a single time. The specimen was blood. The receptors originated from a woman aged 40 to 50 in good health.

V and J are TRBV7-2 and TRBJ1-2, with 7 bases matching TRBD1. Germline V gene data show CDR1 as SGHTA and CDR2 as FQGNSA. The CDR3 consists of 13 residues. The V and J ends lost 4 bases and 8 bases, in that order; junction bases with no gene match: 7. The DNA of the CDR3 is TGTGCCAGCAGCTCAGGGGGATCGGAGGGCTACACCTTC. Translating it yields CASSSGGSEGYTF.

The chain employs TRBV27 and TRBJ2-7; TRBD1 aligns across 9 bases. CDR3 length equals 14 residues. After removal of 4 bases from V and 7 bases from J, the junction contained 8 bases not matched to a gene. In germline, CDR1 is MNHEY, CDR2 SMNVEV (reference sequence). DNA of the CDR3: TGTGCCAGCAGTTCCCGGGACAGGGCTAAGGAGCAGTACTTC. Translating gives CASSSRDRAKEQYF.

On this clonotype: This likely traces to a read error, being one base from a far larger clone. The genes are TRBV11-2 and TRBJ2-5; unclear D gene. CDR3 length: 13 amino acids. Germline V gene lookup returns CDR1 SGHAT and CDR2 FQNNGV. The CDR3 here is CASSLGYQETRYF. CDR3 sequence (DNA): TGTGCCAGCAGCTTAGGGTACCAAGAGACCCGGTACTTC.

The V and J genes are TRBV6-1 and TRBJ1-6, with a possible D match to TRBD1 (5 bases). Trimming left V 1 base short and J 2 bases short, with 6 bases between. The CDR3 extends over 15 amino acids. The V gene's germline CDR1 is MNHNS and CDR2 SASEGT. This chain's CDR3 is CASSEGDPYNSPLHF. In nucleotides, the CDR3 is TGTGCCAGCAGTGAAGGGGACCCCTATAATTCACCCCTCCACTTT.

V is TRBV10-2 and J is TRBJ2-3, with D perhaps matching TRBD2 (6 bases). V dropped 4 bases and J dropped 3 bases, with 8 bases sitting between them. CDR3 size: 13 residues. Germline V gene lookup returns CDR1 WSHSY and CDR2 SAAADI. CDR3 sequence reads: CASSGLGTDTQYF. The CDR3 DNA reads TGCGCCAGCAGTGGACTAGGAACAGATACGCAGTATTTT.

The V call is TRBV10-3, the J call TRBJ2-5; 8 bases agree with TRBD2. The CDR3 is made up of 15 amino acids. Per the germline V gene, CDR1 is ENHRY and CDR2 is SYGVKD. V lost 0 bases to trimming and J lost 8 bases; unmatched junction nucleotides: 8. CDR3 sequence (DNA): TGTGCCATCAGTGAGTCTCTCGACGGGAGGGTTACCCAGTACTTC. This translates into CAISESLDGRVTQYF.

V gene TRBV7-2 combines with J gene TRBJ1-2; weak D call: TRBD1 (5 bases). Germline CDR1 reads SGHTA; CDR2 reads FQGNSA. The CDR3 runs to 15 residues. Trimming took 5 bases from V and 4 from J, leaving 17 bases between them. CDR3 DNA: TGTGCCAGCAGCCTAGGGTCGGGGCAATCCTATGGCTACACCTTC. Its protein is CASSLGSGQSYGYTF.

V and J are TRBV3-1 and TRBJ2-3; TRBD2 aligns across 7 bases. J lost 4 bases, V lost 4 bases, and 8 bases had no gene match. CDR1 LGHDT and CDR2 YNNKEL come from the germline V gene (reference sequence). The CDR3 sequence is 15 residues long. CDR3 residues: CASSPGLVPADTQYF. The CDR3, as DNA: TGTGCCAGCAGCCCAGGACTAGTTCCCGCAGATACGCAGTATTTT.

V usage is TRBV4-3 and J usage is TRBJ1-4; D is unresolved. This CDR3 region has 13 residues. Trimming left V 0 bases short and J 7 bases short, with 6 bases between. Germline CDR1 reads LGHNA; CDR2 reads YSLEER. CDR3 protein: CASSQDLSEKLFF. In DNA, the CDR3 is TGCGCCAGCAGCCAAGATTTATCTGAAAAACTGTTTTTT.

This chain uses TRBV5-1 with TRBJ2-7, with 13 bases aligning to TRBD2. Germline V gene sequence: CDR1 SGHRS, CDR2 YFSETQ. The CDR3 has 15 amino acids. The trim removed 2 bases at V and 3 bases at J, leaving 2 bases unmatched. CDR3 nucleotides: TGCGCCAGCAGCTTCACTAGCGGGGGGGACTACGAGCAGTACTTC. The encoded protein is CASSFTSGGDYEQYF.

V and J are TRBV6-6 and TRBJ2-7, with a tentative D call TRBD1 (5 bases). Germline V gene lookup returns CDR1 MNHNY and CDR2 SVGAGI (reference sequence). V gave up 0 bases and J gave up 2 bases, with 8 bases separating them. CDR3 length: 14 amino acids. The CDR3 DNA is TGTGCCAGCAGTTACTCCGACAGCGCCTACGAGCAGTACTTC. Translation: CASSYSDSAYEQYF.

This rearrangement joins TRBV7-2 to TRBJ1-5; D is uncertain. V was pared by 4 bases and J by 4 bases, with 14 bases between. Germline V lookup: CDR1 SGHTA, CDR2 FQGNSA. This CDR3 is 15 amino acids long. The CDR3 nucleotides are TGTGCCAGCAGCTCCCCTGGGCGCCCTAATCAGCCCCAGCATTTT. It codes for CASSSPGRPNQPQHF.

The chain joins TRBV5-5 to TRBJ1-2; the D gene is possibly TRBD1 (5 bases). This CDR3 is 16 amino acids long. Germline values: CDR1 SGHKS, CDR2 YYEKEE (reference sequence). V was clipped by 0 bases and J by 3 bases, with 15 bases between them. CDR3: CASSLAGAGSYYGYTF. DNA for the CDR3: TGTGCCAGCAGCTTGGCCGGCGCAGGGAGCTACTATGGCTACACCTTC. Full variable domain (missing parts from reference TRBV5-5 and TRBJ1-2): DAGVTQSPTHLIKTRGQQVTLRCSPISGHKSVSWYQQVLGQGPQFIFQYYEKEERGRGNFPDRFSARQFPNYSSELNVNALLLGDSALYLCASSLAGAGSYYGYTFGSGTRLTVV.

The rearrangement links TRBV4-3 to TRBJ2-3, with D perhaps TRBD1 or TRBD2 (5 bases each). The CDR3 length is 17 residues. With 0 bases removed from V and 6 bases from J, the gap between germline ends came to 19 bases. Germline V gives CDR1 LGHNA, CDR2 YSLEER. Written as DNA, the CDR3 is TGCGCCAGCAGCCAAGATCCGGGGACGCAGAACAGGGATACGCAGTATTTT. Translation: CASSQDPGTQNRDTQYF.